This paragraph reports one T cell receptor beta chain. The data are from a study of blood T cell repertoires in COVID-19. In the authors' workflow: Nucleated cell counts were estimated from reference gene primer amplification. Profiled with immunoSEQ multiplex PCR; TCRdb holds only in-frame clones, not every one. Clone size and the V and J calls come from that table; the DNA yielded D and trimming. The sample includes 140,000 or so clones, 65% to 85% of them seen just once. Trimming left V 6 bases short and J 8 bases short, with 16 bases between. CDR1 is ENHRY and CDR2 is SYGVKD in the germline V gene. This CDR3 contains 13 residues.

The chain is built from TRBV10-3 and TRBJ1-1; D might be TRBD1 (6 bases). Source material: peripheral blood. This sequence was found in a woman between 50 and 59 years old with acute or convalescent COVID-19. The CDR3: CAIRANRDAEAFF. CDR3 coding DNA: TGTGCCATCAGGGCGAACAGGGATGCCGAAGCTTTCTTT.